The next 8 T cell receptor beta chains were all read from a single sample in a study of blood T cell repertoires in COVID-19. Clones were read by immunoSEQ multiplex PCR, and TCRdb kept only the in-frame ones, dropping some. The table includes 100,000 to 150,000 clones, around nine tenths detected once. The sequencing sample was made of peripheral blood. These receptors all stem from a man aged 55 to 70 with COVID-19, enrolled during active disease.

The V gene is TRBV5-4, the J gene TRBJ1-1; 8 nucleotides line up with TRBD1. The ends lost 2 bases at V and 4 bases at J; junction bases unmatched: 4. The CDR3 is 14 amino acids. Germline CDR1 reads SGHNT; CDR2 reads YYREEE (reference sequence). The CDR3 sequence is CASSFQTGGTEAFF. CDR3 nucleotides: TGTGCCAGCAGCTTCCAAACAGGGGGCACTGAAGCTTTCTTT.

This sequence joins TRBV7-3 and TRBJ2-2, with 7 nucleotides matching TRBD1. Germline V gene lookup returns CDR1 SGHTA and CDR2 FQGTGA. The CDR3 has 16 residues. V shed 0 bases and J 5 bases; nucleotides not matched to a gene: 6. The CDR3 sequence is CASSLTGGQATGELFF. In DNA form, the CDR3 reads TGTGCCAGCAGCTTAACTGGAGGACAGGCGACCGGGGAGCTGTTTTTT.

Here the CDR3 reads CASSLGAGGSGNQPQHF. For the CDR3, the DNA is TGTGCCAGCAGCTTAGGGGCAGGGGGCTCAGGCAATCAGCCCCAGCATTTT. The V and J genes are TRBV7-6 and TRBJ1-5, with TRBD1 matching 8 bases. The CDR3 is 17 amino acids. Germline V gives CDR1 SGHVS, CDR2 FNYEAQ. Unmatched junction bases numbered 7, after V lost 1 base and J lost 2 bases. Supplemented by reference TRBV7-6 and TRBJ1-5, the full variable domain reads GAGVSQSPRYKVTKRGQDVALRCDPISGHVSLYWYRQALGQGPEFLTYFNYEAQQDKSGLPNDRFSAERPEGSISTLTIQRTEQRDSAMYRCASSLGAGGSGNQPQHFGDGTRLSIL.

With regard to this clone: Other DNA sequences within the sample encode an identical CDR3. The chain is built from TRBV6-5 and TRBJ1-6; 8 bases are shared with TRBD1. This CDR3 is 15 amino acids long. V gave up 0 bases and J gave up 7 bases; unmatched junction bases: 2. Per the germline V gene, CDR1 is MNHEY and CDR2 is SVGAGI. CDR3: CASSYSRQGNSPLHF. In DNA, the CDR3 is TGTGCCAGCAGTTACTCGAGACAGGGGAATTCACCCCTCCACTTT.

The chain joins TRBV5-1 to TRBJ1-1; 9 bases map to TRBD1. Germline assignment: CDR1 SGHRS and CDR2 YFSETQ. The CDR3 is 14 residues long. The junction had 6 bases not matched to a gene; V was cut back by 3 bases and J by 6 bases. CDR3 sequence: CASSSGTGISEAFF. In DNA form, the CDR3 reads TGCGCCAGCAGCTCCGGGACAGGGATCTCTGAAGCTTTCTTT.

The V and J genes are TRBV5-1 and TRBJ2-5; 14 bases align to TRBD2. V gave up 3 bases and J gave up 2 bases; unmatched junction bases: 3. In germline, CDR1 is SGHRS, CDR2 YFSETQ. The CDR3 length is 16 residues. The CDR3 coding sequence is TGCGCCAGCAGCTCGGGACTAGCGGGGGTTCAAGAGACCCAGTACTTC. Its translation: CASSSGLAGVQETQYF.

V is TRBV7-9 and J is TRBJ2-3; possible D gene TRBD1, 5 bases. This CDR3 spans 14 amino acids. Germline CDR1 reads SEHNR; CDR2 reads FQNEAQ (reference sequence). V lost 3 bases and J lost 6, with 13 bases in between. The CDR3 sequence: CASSFDRLGDTQYF. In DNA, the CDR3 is TGTGCCAGCAGCTTCGACAGATTAGGGGATACGCAGTATTTT.

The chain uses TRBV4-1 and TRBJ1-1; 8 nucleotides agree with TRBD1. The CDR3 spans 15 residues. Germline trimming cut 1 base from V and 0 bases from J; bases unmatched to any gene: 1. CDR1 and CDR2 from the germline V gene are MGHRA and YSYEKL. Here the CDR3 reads CASSQVRGLNTEAFF. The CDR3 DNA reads TGCGCCAGCAGCCAAGTCAGGGGGCTGAACACTGAAGCTTTCTTT.